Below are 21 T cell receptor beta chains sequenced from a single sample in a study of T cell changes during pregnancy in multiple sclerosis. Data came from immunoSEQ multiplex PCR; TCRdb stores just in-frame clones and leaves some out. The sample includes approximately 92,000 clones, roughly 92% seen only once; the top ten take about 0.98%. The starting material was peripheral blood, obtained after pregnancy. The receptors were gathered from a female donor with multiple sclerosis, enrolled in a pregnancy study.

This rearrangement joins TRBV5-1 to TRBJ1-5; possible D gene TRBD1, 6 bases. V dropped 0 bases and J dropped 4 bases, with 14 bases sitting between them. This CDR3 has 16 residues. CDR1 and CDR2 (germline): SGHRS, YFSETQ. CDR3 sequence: CASSLEPQGRNQPQHF. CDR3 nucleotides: TGCGCCAGCAGCTTGGAGCCTCAGGGGCGGAATCAGCCCCAGCATTTT.

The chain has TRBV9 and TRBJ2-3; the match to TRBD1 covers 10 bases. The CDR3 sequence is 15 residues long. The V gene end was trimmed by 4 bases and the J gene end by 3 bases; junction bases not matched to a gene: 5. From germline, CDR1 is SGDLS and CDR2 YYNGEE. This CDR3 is CASSPRTGGTDTQYF. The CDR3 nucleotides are TGTGCCAGCAGCCCTCGGACAGGGGGGACAGATACGCAGTATTTT. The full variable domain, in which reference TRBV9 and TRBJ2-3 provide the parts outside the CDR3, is DSGVTQTPKHLITATGQRVTLRCSPRSGDLSVYWYQQSLDQGLQFLIQYYNGEERAKGNILERFSAQQFPDLHSELNLSSLELGDSALYFCASSPRTGGTDTQYFGPGTRLTVL.

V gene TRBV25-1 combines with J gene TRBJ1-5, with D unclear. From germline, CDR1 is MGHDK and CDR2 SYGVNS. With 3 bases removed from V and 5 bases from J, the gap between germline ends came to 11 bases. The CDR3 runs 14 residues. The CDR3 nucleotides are TGTGCCAGCAGTGATTGGGGAGCGGATCAGCCCCAGCATTTT. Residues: CASSDWGADQPQHF.

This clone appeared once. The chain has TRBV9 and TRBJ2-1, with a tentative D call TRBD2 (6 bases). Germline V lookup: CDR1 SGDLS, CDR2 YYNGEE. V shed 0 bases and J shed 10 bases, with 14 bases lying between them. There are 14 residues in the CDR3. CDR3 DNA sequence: TGTGCCAGCAGCGTAGAGTTACTAGCAGGAGAGCAGTTCTTC. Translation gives CASSVELLAGEQFF. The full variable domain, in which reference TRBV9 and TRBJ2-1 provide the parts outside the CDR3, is DSGVTQTPKHLITATGQRVTLRCSPRSGDLSVYWYQQSLDQGLQFLIQYYNGEERAKGNILERFSAQQFPDLHSELNLSSLELGDSALYFCASSVELLAGEQFFGPGTRLTVL.

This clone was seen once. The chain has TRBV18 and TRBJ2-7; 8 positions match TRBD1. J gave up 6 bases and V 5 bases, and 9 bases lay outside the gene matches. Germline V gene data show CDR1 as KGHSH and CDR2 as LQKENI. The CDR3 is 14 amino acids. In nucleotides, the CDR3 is TGTGCCAGCTCATCAGGACAGGGTTCGGGCGAGCAGTACTTC. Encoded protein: CASSSGQGSGEQYF. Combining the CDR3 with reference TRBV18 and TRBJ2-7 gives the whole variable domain NAGVMQNPRHLVRRRGQEARLRCSPMKGHSHVYWYRQLPEEGLKFMVYLQKENIIDESGMPKERFSAEFPKEGPSILRIQQVVRGDSAAYFCASSSGQGSGEQYFGPGTRLTVT.

CDR3 in amino acids: CASSGDRVGNEQFF. The CDR3 nucleotides read TGTGCCAGCAGCGGGGACAGGGTGGGCAATGAGCAGTTCTTC. V is TRBV4-2 and J is TRBJ2-1; 9 nucleotides agree with TRBD1. Germline CDR1 and CDR2: LGHNA and YNFKEQ. V lost 5 bases and J lost 6; bases outside the gene matches: 5. This CDR3 spans 14 amino acids.

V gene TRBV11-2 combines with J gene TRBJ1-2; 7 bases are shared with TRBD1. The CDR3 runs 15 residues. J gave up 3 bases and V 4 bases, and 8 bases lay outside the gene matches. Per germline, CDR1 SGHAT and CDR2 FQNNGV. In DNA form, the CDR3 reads TGTGCCAGCAGCTATCTCGCCGGGACAGACTATGGCTACACCTTC. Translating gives CASSYLAGTDYGYTF.

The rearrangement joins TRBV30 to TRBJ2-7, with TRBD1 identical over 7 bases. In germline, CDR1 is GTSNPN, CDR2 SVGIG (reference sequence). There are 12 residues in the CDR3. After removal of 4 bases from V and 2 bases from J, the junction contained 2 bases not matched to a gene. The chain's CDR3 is CAWKGQPYEQYF. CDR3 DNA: TGTGCCTGGAAGGGACAGCCCTACGAGCAGTACTTC.

In DNA form, the CDR3 reads TGTGCCAGCAGTTGGACAGGGAGAGACACCATATATTTT. Amino acid sequence: CASSWTGRDTIYF. The chain recombines TRBV7-8 with TRBJ1-3; 8 bases match TRBD1. The CDR3 extends over 13 amino acids. V dropped 6 bases and J dropped 8; count of bases not matched to a gene: 6. Per germline, CDR1 SGHVS and CDR2 FQNEAQ.

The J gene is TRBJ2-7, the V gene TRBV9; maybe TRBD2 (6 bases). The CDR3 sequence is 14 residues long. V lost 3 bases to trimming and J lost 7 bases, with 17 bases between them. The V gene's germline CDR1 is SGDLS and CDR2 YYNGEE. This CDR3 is CASSARGGEGEQYF. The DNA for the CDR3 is TGTGCCAGCAGCGCCCGAGGAGGGGAAGGGGAGCAGTACTTC.

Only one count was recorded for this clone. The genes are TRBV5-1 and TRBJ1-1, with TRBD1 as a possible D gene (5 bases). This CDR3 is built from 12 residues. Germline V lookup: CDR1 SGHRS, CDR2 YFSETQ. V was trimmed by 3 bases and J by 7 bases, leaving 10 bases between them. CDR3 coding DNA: TGCGCCAGCAGCTCAGTCCAGGGTGAAGCTTTCTTT. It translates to CASSSVQGEAFF.

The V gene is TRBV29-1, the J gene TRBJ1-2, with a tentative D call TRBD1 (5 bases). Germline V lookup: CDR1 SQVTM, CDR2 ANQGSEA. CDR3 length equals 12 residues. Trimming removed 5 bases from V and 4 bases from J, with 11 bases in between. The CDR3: CSVPHGGYGYTF. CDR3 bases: TGCAGCGTTCCCCACGGGGGCTATGGCTACACCTTC.

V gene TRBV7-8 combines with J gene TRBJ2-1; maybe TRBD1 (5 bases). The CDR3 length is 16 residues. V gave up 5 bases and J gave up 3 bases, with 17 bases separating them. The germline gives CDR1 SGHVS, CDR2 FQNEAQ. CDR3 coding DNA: TGTGCCAGCAGCCCTCGACAGAAGGAGAACTACAATGAGCAGTTCTTC. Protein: CASSPRQKENYNEQFF.

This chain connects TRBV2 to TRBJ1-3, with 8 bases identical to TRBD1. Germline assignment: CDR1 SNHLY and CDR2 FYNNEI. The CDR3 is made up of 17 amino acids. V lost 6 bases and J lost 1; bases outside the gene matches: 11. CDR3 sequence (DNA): TGTGCCAGCAGCGCCCTCGACAGGGGCTGGTCTGGAAACACCATATATTTT. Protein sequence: CASSALDRGWSGNTIYF.

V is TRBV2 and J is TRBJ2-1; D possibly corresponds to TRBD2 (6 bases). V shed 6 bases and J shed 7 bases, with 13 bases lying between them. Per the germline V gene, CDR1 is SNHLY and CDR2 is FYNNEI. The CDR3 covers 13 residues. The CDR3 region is CASREGPRNEQFF. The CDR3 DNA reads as TGTGCCAGCAGGGAGGGACCTAGGAATGAGCAGTTCTTC.

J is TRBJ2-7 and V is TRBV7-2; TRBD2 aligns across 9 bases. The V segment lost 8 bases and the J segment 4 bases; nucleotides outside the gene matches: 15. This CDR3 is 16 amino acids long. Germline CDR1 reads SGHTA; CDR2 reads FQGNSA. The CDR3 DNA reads TGTGCCAGCGGACTGGTAGCGGGAGTTCATCGATACGAGCAGTACTTC. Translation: CASGLVAGVHRYEQYF. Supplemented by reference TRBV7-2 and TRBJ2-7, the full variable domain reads GAGVSQSPSNKVTEKGKDVELRCDPISGHTALYWYRQSLGQGLEFLIYFQGNSAPDKSGLPSDRFSAERTGGSVSTLTIQRTQQEDSAVYLCASGLVAGVHRYEQYFGPGTRLTVT.

CDR3 in amino acids: CASKVGSSGANVLTF. For the CDR3, the DNA is TGTGCCAGCAAGGTGGGCAGCTCTGGGGCCAACGTCCTGACTTTC. The V and J genes are TRBV2 and TRBJ2-6; D is ambiguous. There are 15 residues in the CDR3. V shed 7 bases and J shed 0 bases, with 10 bases lying between them. From germline, CDR1 is SNHLY and CDR2 FYNNEI. Together with reference TRBV2 and TRBJ2-6, the CDR3 gives the full variable domain: EPEVTQTPSHQVTQMGQEVILRCVPISNHLYFYWYRQILGQKVEFLVSFYNNEISEKSEIFDDQFSVERPDGSNFTLKIRSTKLEDSAMYFCASKVGSSGANVLTFGAGSRLTVL.

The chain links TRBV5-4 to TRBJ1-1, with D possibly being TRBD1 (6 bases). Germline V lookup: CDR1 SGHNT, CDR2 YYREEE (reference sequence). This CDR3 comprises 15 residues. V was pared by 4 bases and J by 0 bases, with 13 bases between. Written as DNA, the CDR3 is TGTGCCAGCAGCCCCCGAGACAGGTTGAACACTGAAGCTTTCTTT. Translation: CASSPRDRLNTEAFF.

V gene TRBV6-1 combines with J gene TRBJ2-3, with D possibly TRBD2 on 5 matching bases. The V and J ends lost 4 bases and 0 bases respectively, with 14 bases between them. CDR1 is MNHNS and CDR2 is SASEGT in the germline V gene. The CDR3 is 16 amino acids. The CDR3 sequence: CASSALPGSSTDTQYF. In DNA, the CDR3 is TGTGCCAGCAGTGCCCTCCCGGGATCTAGCACAGATACGCAGTATTTT.

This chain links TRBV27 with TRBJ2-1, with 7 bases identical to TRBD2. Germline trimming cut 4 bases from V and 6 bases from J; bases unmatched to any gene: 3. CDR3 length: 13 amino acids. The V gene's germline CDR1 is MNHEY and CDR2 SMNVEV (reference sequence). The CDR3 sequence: CASSWSGGNEQFF. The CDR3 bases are TGTGCCAGCAGTTGGTCGGGAGGCAATGAGCAGTTCTTC.

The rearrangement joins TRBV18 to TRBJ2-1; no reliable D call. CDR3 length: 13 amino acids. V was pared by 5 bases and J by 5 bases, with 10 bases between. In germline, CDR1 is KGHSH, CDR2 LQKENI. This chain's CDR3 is CASSLHRDNEQFF. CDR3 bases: TGTGCCAGCTCATTACACAGAGACAATGAGCAGTTCTTC.